The 3 T cell receptor beta chains below were found in one sample sequenced in a study of cytomegalovirus exposure and HLA in healthy donors. The study ran its PCR with 60 Vbeta and 13 Jbeta primers. The protocol was immunoSEQ multiplex PCR, while the TCRdb copy is restricted to in-frame clones and leaves out a portion. The data contain around 200,000 clones, 75% to 90% of them singletons. The source material was PBMCs. The receptors were sampled from a woman aged 18-29 years in good health and CMV-seronegative.

The chain combines TRBV19 with TRBJ1-3; D is unclear. The germline V gene has CDR1 LNHDA and CDR2 SQIVND (reference sequence). V gave up 10 bases and J gave up 0 bases, with 4 bases separating them. The CDR3 runs to 11 residues. Here the CDR3 reads CATVSGNTIYF. The DNA of the CDR3 is TGTGCCACCGTCTCTGGAAACACCATATATTTT. The full variable domain, rest sourced from reference TRBV19 and TRBJ1-3, is DGGITQSPKYLFRKEGQNVTLSCEQNLNHDAMYWYRQDPGQGLRLIYYSQIVNDFQKGDIAEGYSVSREKKESFPLTVTSAQKNPTAFYLCATVSGNTIYFGEGSWLTVV.

V gene TRBV11-2 combines with J gene TRBJ2-7, with 7 positions matching TRBD2. Per the germline V gene, CDR1 is SGHAT and CDR2 is FQNNGV. The CDR3 totals 15 residues. V shed 2 bases and J 0 bases; nucleotides not matched to a gene: 4. CDR3 in DNA: TGTGCCAGCAGCTTATTTCGCGGGAGCTCCTACGAGCAGTACTTC. Translating gives CASSLFRGSSYEQYF.

The V gene is TRBV28, the J gene TRBJ2-7, with TRBD1 matching 7 bases. V dropped 6 bases and J dropped 5; count of bases not matched to a gene: 7. Germline V CDR1 and CDR2: MDHEN, SYDVKM. This CDR3 contains 13 residues. For the CDR3, the DNA is TGTGCCAGCAGCAGACAGGGTTGGGACGAGCAGTACTTC. Translated, it gives CASSRQGWDEQYF.